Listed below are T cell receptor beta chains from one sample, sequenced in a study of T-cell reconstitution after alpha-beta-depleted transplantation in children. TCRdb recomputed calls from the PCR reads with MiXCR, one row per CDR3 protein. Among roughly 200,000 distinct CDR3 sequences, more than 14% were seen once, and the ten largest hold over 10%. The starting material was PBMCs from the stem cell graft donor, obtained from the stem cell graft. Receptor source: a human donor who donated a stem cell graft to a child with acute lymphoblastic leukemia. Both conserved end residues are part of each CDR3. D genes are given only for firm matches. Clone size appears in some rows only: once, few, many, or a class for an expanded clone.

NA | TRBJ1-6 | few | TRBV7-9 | CASSQDRSSYNSPLHF | TGTGCCAGCAGCCAGGACCGGAGCTCCTATAATTCACCCCTCCACTTT
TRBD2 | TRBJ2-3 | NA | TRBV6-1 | CASSDSAGGASTDTQYF | TGTGCCAGCAGCGATTCAGCGGGAGGGGCTAGCACAGATACGCAGTATTTT
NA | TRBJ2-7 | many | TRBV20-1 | CSAQVPEPRGYEQYF | TGCAGTGCTCAGGTCCCAGAGCCTAGGGGCTACGAGCAGTACTTC
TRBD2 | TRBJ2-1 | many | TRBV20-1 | CSVRSGSGNEQFF | TGCAGTGTTCGTAGCGGGAGCGGGAATGAGCAGTTCTTC
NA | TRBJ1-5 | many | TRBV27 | CASSLLQDPKTQHF | TGTGCCAGCAGTTTACTGCAGGACCCCAAAACCCAGCATTTT
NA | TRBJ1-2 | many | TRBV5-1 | CASSGGNYGYTF | TGCGCCAGCAGTGGAGGAAACTATGGCTACACCTTC
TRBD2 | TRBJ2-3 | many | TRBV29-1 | CSVERGGTDTQYF | TGCAGCGTTGAACGGGGGGGAACAGATACGCAGTATTTT
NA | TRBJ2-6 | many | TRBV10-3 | CAISESKGHSGANVLTF | TGTGCCATCAGTGAGTCGAAAGGCCACTCTGGGGCCAACGTCCTGACTTTC
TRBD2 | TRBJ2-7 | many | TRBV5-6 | CASSFPSGGRGDEQYF | TGTGCCAGCAGCTTCCCTAGCGGGGGACGGGGGGATGAGCAGTACTTC
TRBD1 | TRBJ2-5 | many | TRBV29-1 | CSVYRDRGAQETQYF | TGCAGCGTTTACCGGGACAGGGGAGCCCAAGAGACCCAGTACTTC
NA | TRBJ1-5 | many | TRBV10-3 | CAIQLTPNQPQHF | TGTGCCATCCAGCTTACTCCGAATCAGCCCCAGCATTTT
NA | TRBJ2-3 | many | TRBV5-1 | CASSLELARTDTQYF | TGCGCCAGCAGCTTGGAGTTAGCGCGCACAGATACGCAGTATTTT
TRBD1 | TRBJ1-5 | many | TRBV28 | CASSYPGQVRSLYSDQPQHF | TGTGCCAGCTCGTACCCGGGACAGGTTAGGAGTCTTTATAGCGATCAGCCCCAGCATTTT
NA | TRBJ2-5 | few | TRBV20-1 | CSARESGQETQYF | TGCAGTGCTAGAGAGTCCGGCCAAGAGACCCAGTACTTC
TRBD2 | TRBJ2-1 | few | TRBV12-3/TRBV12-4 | CASSLGPAGGPNEQFF | TGTGCCAGCAGTTTAGGGCCGGCGGGAGGGCCCAATGAGCAGTTCTTC
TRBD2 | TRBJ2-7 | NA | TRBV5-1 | CASSRIGGWTSYEQYF | TGCGCCAGCAGCCGGATCGGGGGGTGGACCTCCTACGAGCAGTACTTC
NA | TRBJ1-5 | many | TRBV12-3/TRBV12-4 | CASSLGGTYQPQHF | TGTGCCAGCAGTTTAGGAGGCACGTATCAGCCCCAGCATTTT
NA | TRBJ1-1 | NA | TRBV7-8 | CASSLGTPSEAFF | TGTGCCAGCAGCTTAGGAACCCCTTCTGAAGCTTTCTTT
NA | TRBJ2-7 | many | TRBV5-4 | CASSLTGISYEQYF | TGTGCCAGCAGCTTAACAGGGATCTCCTACGAGCAGTACTTC
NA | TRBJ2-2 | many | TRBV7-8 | CASSPERERYGGGELFF | TGTGCCAGCAGTCCCGAACGGGAGAGATATGGGGGCGGGGAGCTGTTTTTT
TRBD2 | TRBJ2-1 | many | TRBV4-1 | CASSQGRGLAGVNEQFF | TGCGCCAGCAGCCAAGGCCGTGGACTAGCGGGAGTAAATGAGCAGTTCTTC
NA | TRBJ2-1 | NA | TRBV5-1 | CASSQTSDEQFF | TGCGCCAGCAGCCAGACGTCGGATGAGCAGTTCTTC
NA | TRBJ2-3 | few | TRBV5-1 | CASSYQGTDTQYF | TGCGCCAGCAGCTATCAGGGGACAGATACGCAGTATTTT
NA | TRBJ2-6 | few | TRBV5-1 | CASREDSLSSGANVLTF | TGCGCCAGCAGAGAGGACAGTCTTTCCTCTGGGGCCAACGTCCTGACTTTC
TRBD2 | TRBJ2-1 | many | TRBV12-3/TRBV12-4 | CASTLRGGRGRYNEQFF | TGTGCCAGCACCCTCCGGGGCGGGAGAGGAAGATACAATGAGCAGTTCTTC
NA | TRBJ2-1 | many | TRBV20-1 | CSVLRLAGAVGEQFF | TGCAGTGTTTTGCGGTTGGCAGGGGCCGTCGGGGAGCAGTTCTTC
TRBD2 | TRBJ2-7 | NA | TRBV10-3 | CASERGRTYEQYF | TGTGCCAGTGAGCGGGGGAGAACCTACGAGCAGTACTTC
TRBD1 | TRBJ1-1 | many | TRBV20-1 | CSASRYRGMNTEAFF | TGCAGTGCTAGTCGATACAGGGGCATGAACACTGAAGCTTTCTTT
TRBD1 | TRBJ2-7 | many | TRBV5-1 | CASSLGVRDRGREQYF | TGCGCCAGCAGCTTGGGGGTCCGGGACAGGGGTCGTGAGCAGTACTTC
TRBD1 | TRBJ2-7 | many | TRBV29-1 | CSVMGGQGFYEQYF | TGCAGCGTCATGGGGGGACAGGGGTTCTACGAGCAGTACTTC
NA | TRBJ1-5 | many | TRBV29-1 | CSVSQGVRQPQHF | TGCAGCGTTTCGCAGGGAGTGCGACAGCCCCAGCATTTT
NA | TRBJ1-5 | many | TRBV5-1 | CASSLDGGQGQPQHF | TGCGCCAGCAGCTTGGATGGGGGGCAAGGTCAGCCCCAGCATTTT
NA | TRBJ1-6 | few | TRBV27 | CASSLSGASGRGSPLHF | TGTGCCAGCAGTTTATCGGGTGCTTCCGGCAGGGGATCACCCCTCCACTTT
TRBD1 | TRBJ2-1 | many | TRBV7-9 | CASSIRDSSYNEQFF | TGTGCCAGCAGCATCCGGGACAGCTCCTACAATGAGCAGTTCTTC
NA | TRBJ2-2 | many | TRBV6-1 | CASRNGLQGSRFSRGELFF | TGTGCCAGCAGGAACGGACTTCAAGGGAGCCGGTTTTCGAGGGGGGAGCTGTTTTTT
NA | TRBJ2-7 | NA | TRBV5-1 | CASSLEWGPSEQYF | TGCGCCAGCAGCTTGGAGTGGGGGCCTTCCGAGCAGTACTTC
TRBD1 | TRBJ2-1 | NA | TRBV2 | CASSTDRGINEQFF | TGTGCCAGCAGTACGGACAGGGGGATCAATGAGCAGTTCTTC
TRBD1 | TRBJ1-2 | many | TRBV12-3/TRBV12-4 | CASRMDRARGGYTF | TGTGCCAGCAGGATGGACAGGGCCCGTGGGGGCTACACCTTC
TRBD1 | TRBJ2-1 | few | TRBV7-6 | CASSLGRDSNEQFF | TGTGCCAGCAGCTTAGGCCGGGACAGCAATGAGCAGTTCTTC
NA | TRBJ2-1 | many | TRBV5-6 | CASSHPAGSRGNEQFF | TGTGCCAGCAGCCACCCCGCCGGGAGTCGAGGGAATGAGCAGTTCTTC
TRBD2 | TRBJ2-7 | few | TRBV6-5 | CASSYSGRGGRGSYEQYF | TGTGCCAGCAGTTACTCTGGGCGTGGCGGGAGAGGCTCCTACGAGCAGTACTTC
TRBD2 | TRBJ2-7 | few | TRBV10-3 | CAISEAQLAADSYEQYF | TGTGCCATCAGTGAGGCTCAACTAGCGGCCGACTCCTACGAGCAGTACTTC
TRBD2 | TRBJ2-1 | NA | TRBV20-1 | CSATPLAGKAYNEQFF | TGCAGTGCTACACCTCTAGCGGGGAAAGCCTACAATGAGCAGTTCTTC
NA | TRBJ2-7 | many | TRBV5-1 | CASSLTRPGIYEQYF | TGCGCCAGCAGCTTGACCCGTCCGGGGATTTACGAGCAGTACTTC
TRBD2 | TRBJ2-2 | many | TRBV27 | CASSLAGVTGELFF | TGTGCCAGCAGCCTAGCGGGAGTAACCGGGGAGCTGTTTTTT
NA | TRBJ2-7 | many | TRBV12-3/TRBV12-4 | CASSSSASSYEQYF | TGTGCCAGCAGTTCTAGCGCGAGCTCCTACGAGCAGTACTTC
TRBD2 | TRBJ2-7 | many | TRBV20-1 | CSARASGRTEEQYF | TGCAGTGCTAGAGCCAGCGGGAGAACTGAAGAGCAGTACTTC
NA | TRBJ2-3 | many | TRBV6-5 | CASSYYGESTDTQYF | TGTGCCAGCAGTTACTATGGGGAAAGCACAGATACGCAGTATTTT
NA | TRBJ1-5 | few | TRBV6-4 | CASSVPHRGENQPQHF | TGTGCCAGCAGTGTCCCTCACCGGGGGGAAAATCAGCCCCAGCATTTT
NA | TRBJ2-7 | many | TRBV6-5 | CASSWETGTYEQYF | TGTGCCAGCAGTTGGGAGACGGGGACCTACGAGCAGTACTTC
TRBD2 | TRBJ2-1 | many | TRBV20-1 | CSVPGLAGPYNEQFF | TGCAGTGTACCGGGACTAGCGGGACCCTACAATGAGCAGTTCTTC
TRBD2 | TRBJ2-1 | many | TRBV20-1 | CSARGSGTGTLF | TGCAGTGCTAGAGGGAGCGGGACGGGCACCCTTTTC